Below, 10 T cell receptor beta chains from the same sample are listed, as sequenced in a study of CD8+CD57+ T cells in acquired aplastic anemia. Genomic DNA served as template for TCR beta VDJ and CDR3 profiling. TCRdb re-called the reads with MiXCR, one entry per CDR3 protein. The sample lists 450,000 to 550,000 distinct CDR3 sequences, under 40% seen once, with about 0.8% in the top ten. CD8+CD57+ cell expansion, shown by flow cytometry, had occurred in the patients selected for sequencing. Sequencing input: sorted CD4+, CD8+, or CD8+CD57+ T cells (not recorded which) from PBMCs. The source is a human donor with aplastic anemia.

V is TRBV20-1 and J is TRBJ1-1; D gene ambiguous. Germline V lookup: CDR1 DFQATT, CDR2 SNEGSKA (reference sequence). This CDR3 comprises 13 residues. V dropped 4 bases and J dropped 1 base, with 10 bases sitting between them. The CDR3 sequence: CSAIRASNTEAFF. CDR3 sequence (DNA): TGCAGTGCTATCCGGGCTTCGAACACTGAAGCTTTCTTT.

The rearrangement joins TRBV3-1 to TRBJ2-3, with TRBD2 identical over 10 bases. The germline CDR1 and CDR2 sequences are LGHDT and YNNKEL (reference sequence). CDR3 size: 19 residues. Germline trimming cut 4 bases from V and 2 bases from J; bases unmatched to any gene: 15. The CDR3 DNA reads as TGTGCCAGCAGCCCCCAGGGTAGGGGGACTAGCGAAGCCACAGATACGCAGTATTTT. It encodes CASSPQGRGTSEATDTQYF.

This clonotype has a count of ten or more. The rearrangement uses TRBV20-1 and TRBJ2-7; tentative D call: TRBD1 (5 bases). The CDR3 totals 16 residues. Germline V lookup: CDR1 DFQATT, CDR2 SNEGSKA (reference sequence). V was shortened by 4 bases and J by 2 bases, with 21 bases between the two germline ends. CDR3 in DNA: TGCAGTGCTACCCTATCACAGGATCTCAGACCCTACGAGCAGTACTTC. Protein sequence: CSATLSQDLRPYEQYF.

This clonotype came up a few times. The chain employs TRBV24-1 and TRBJ2-2; possibly TRBD2 for D (5 bases). V lost 9 bases and J lost 6, with 19 bases in between. From germline, CDR1 is KGHDR and CDR2 SFDVKD. The CDR3 covers 15 residues. CDR3 sequence: CATGLGLPYSGELFF. The CDR3 nucleotides are TGTGCCACCGGCCTAGGACTTCCGTATTCCGGGGAGCTGTTTTTT.

The gene calls are TRBV5-1 and TRBJ2-7, with 10 nucleotides matching TRBD2. Germline CDR1 SGHRS, CDR2 YFSETQ. This CDR3 has 14 residues. Trimming took 2 bases from V and 6 from J; bases not matched to a gene: 5. The chain's CDR3 is CASSFTSGVCEQYF. DNA for the CDR3: TGCGCCAGCAGCTTCACTAGCGGGGTCTGCGAGCAGTACTTC.

The sample holds a few counts of this clonotype. This chain uses TRBV20-1 with TRBJ1-1; weak D call: TRBD1 (5 bases). Per the germline V gene, CDR1 is DFQATT and CDR2 is SNEGSKA (reference sequence). The CDR3 loop spans 13 amino acids. V was shortened by 6 bases and J by 3 bases, with 14 bases between the two germline ends. As DNA, the CDR3 is TGCAGTGCCCGCGGCAGGGTTTACACTGAAGCTTTCTTT. Encoded protein: CSARGRVYTEAFF.

This clonotype has just a few counts. This chain joins TRBV9 and TRBJ1-3; 7 bases line up with TRBD1. V lost 3 bases, J lost 1 base, and 7 bases stayed unmatched. The CDR3 covers 16 residues. Per germline, CDR1 SGDLS and CDR2 YYNGEE. The CDR3 DNA sequence: TGTGCCAGCAGCGCAAGACAGGGAGTTTCTGGAAACACCATATATTTT. Residues: CASSARQGVSGNTIYF.

This rearrangement joins TRBV5-4 to TRBJ2-7; weak D call: TRBD1 (6 bases). The germline CDR1 and CDR2 sequences are SGHNT and YYREEE (reference sequence). The CDR3 has 16 amino acids. Trimming pared 0 bases from V and 3 bases from J, leaving 16 bases between. CDR3: CASSLAAGQGIYEQYF. The CDR3 bases are TGTGCCAGCAGCTTGGCGGCGGGTCAGGGGATCTACGAGCAGTACTTC. The variable domain in full, completed from reference TRBV5-4 and TRBJ2-7, reads ETGVTQSPTHLIKTRGQQVTLRCSSQSGHNTVSWYQQALGQGPQFIFQYYREEENGRGNFPPRFSGLQFPNYSSELNVNALELDDSALYLCASSLAAGQGIYEQYFGPGTRLTVT.

There are a few counts of this clonotype. The rearrangement joins TRBV6-1 to TRBJ1-2, with 11 bases that match TRBD1. Germline V lookup: CDR1 MNHNS, CDR2 SASEGT. The CDR3 loop spans 16 amino acids. The V gene end was trimmed by 5 bases and the J gene end by 8 bases; junction bases not matched to a gene: 13. This CDR3 is CASSTEGQGVAKGYTF. The CDR3 region has the DNA TGTGCCAGCAGTACCGAGGGACAGGGGGTAGCGAAAGGCTACACCTTC.

The chain couples TRBV5-1 to TRBJ2-1; 11 nucleotides align to TRBD2. The ends lost 6 bases at V and 9 bases at J; junction bases unmatched: 8. This CDR3 region has 14 residues. The germline V gene encodes CDR1 SGHRS and CDR2 YFSETQ. As DNA, the CDR3 is TGCGCCAGCATTAATACTAGCGGGAGTACTGAGCAGTTCTTC. Translating it yields CASINTSGSTEQFF.